These T cell receptor beta chains were read from a single sample in a study of vaccination effects on CD4 cells after COVID-19. Sequencing used immunoSEQ multiplex PCR; TCRdb keeps in-frame clones, though not all of them. This sample has roughly 27,000 clones, with 72% found just once. What these receptors recognize is not known. This sample comprised CD4+ T cells from PBMCs cultured with SARS-CoV-2 spike peptides, obtained before COVID-19 vaccination. The receptor set was obtained from a human donor who received a COVID-19 vaccine. Both conserved end residues are part of each CDR3. A D gene is named only where the DNA matches it firmly. Clone size is stated in some rows and not others, as once, few, many or a class when expanded.

cdr3_nt: TGTGCCAGCAGCCGACAGGGGAAAGGTCAGCCCCAGCATTTT; cdr3_aa: CASSRQGKGQPQHF; j_call: TRBJ1-5; clone_size: NA; d_call: TRBD1; v_call: TRBV6-5
cdr3_nt: TGTGCCAGCAGCCGGAGGACTAGCGGGGGGGCCGGAGAGACCCAGTACTTC; cdr3_aa: CASSRRTSGGAGETQYF; j_call: TRBJ2-5; clone_size: once; d_call: TRBD2; v_call: TRBV5-4
cdr3_nt: TGTGCCAGCAGCCGAAACCCTAGCGTGGTTAGGACCGGGGAGCTGTTTTTT; cdr3_aa: CASSRNPSVVRTGELFF; j_call: TRBJ2-2; clone_size: few; d_call: NA; v_call: TRBV5-8
cdr3_nt: TGCGCCAGCAGCTTCCTCCCTGACAGGGAGCTGTTTTTT; cdr3_aa: CASSFLPDRELFF; j_call: TRBJ2-2; clone_size: NA; d_call: NA; v_call: TRBV5-1
cdr3_nt: TGTGCCAGCAGCCAAGAGTGGGGAAGAGACACTGAAGCTTTCTTT; cdr3_aa: CASSQEWGRDTEAFF; j_call: TRBJ1-1; clone_size: NA; d_call: NA; v_call: TRBV14
cdr3_nt: TGTGCCAGCAGTAGCCTCGGACAGGGGAACACTGAAGCTTTCTTT; cdr3_aa: CASSSLGQGNTEAFF; j_call: TRBJ1-1; clone_size: NA; d_call: TRBD1; v_call: TRBV6-6
cdr3_nt: TGTGCCAGCAGTCCATGGGCGACAGGGGGCGCGGAAAAACTGTTTTTT; cdr3_aa: CASSPWATGGAEKLFF; j_call: TRBJ1-4; clone_size: NA; d_call: TRBD1; v_call: TRBV2
cdr3_nt: TGTGCCAGCAGTCCGACATATTCACCCCTCCACTTT; cdr3_aa: CASSPTYSPLHF; j_call: TRBJ1-6; clone_size: NA; d_call: NA; v_call: TRBV6-5
cdr3_nt: TGTGCCAGCAGTTTCCAGGGTAAACCGAGTAATTCACCCCTCCACTTT; cdr3_aa: CASSFQGKPSNSPLHF; j_call: TRBJ1-6; clone_size: NA; d_call: NA; v_call: TRBV2
cdr3_nt: TGTGCCAGCAGTAGGCTAGCGGGGATATCTGGCGAGCAGTACTTC; cdr3_aa: CASSRLAGISGEQYF; j_call: TRBJ2-7; clone_size: NA; d_call: NA; v_call: TRBV21-1
cdr3_nt: TGTGCCAGCAGCGGGGGGGCCATGAACACTGAAGCTTTCTTT; cdr3_aa: CASSGGAMNTEAFF; j_call: TRBJ1-1; clone_size: NA; d_call: NA; v_call: TRBV7-8
cdr3_nt: TGTGCCAGTACCTATCTGTCGGTAGGGGGCAACTATGGCTACACCTTC; cdr3_aa: CASTYLSVGGNYGYTF; j_call: TRBJ1-2; clone_size: NA; d_call: TRBD1; v_call: TRBV19
cdr3_nt: TGCAGCGTTGTAACTAGCGGGGAGCCCTACGAGCAGTACTTC; cdr3_aa: CSVVTSGEPYEQYF; j_call: TRBJ2-7; clone_size: once; d_call: TRBD2; v_call: TRBV29-1
cdr3_nt: TGTGCCTGGATTGACGGGAACACTGAAGCTTTCTTT; cdr3_aa: CAWIDGNTEAFF; j_call: TRBJ1-1; clone_size: NA; d_call: NA; v_call: TRBV30
cdr3_nt: TGCGCCAGCAGCTTGTCGACGAGCCAAGAGACCCAGTACTTC; cdr3_aa: CASSLSTSQETQYF; j_call: TRBJ2-5; clone_size: once; d_call: NA; v_call: TRBV5-1
cdr3_nt: TGTGCCAGCAGCTTACTCGCTAGCGCGAATGAGCAGTTCTTC; cdr3_aa: CASSLLASANEQFF; j_call: TRBJ2-1; clone_size: NA; d_call: NA; v_call: TRBV7-9
cdr3_nt: TGCGCCAGCAGCCCCGGGGGGGCATCCTACAATGAGCAGTTCTTC; cdr3_aa: CASSPGGASYNEQFF; j_call: TRBJ2-1; clone_size: NA; d_call: TRBD2; v_call: TRBV5-1
cdr3_nt: TGTGCCAGCAGCCAAGATCCCAACAGGTGGCGGGGAAACACCATATATTTT; cdr3_aa: CASSQDPNRWRGNTIYF; j_call: TRBJ1-3; clone_size: NA; d_call: NA; v_call: TRBV4-2
cdr3_nt: TGTGCCAGCAGTTTGGGACAGCTCGTTGGAGGTACTGAAGCTTTCTTT; cdr3_aa: CASSLGQLVGGTEAFF; j_call: TRBJ1-1; clone_size: NA; d_call: TRBD1; v_call: TRBV27
cdr3_nt: TGTGCCAGCAGTGAAAGCCCTCCAGGGACGGTGGCAACTAATGAAAAACTGTTTTTT; cdr3_aa: CASSESPPGTVATNEKLFF; j_call: TRBJ1-4; clone_size: NA; d_call: NA; v_call: TRBV6-1
cdr3_nt: TGTGCCAGCTCACCACAGGGATTGAACACTGAAGCTTTCTTT; cdr3_aa: CASSPQGLNTEAFF; j_call: TRBJ1-1; clone_size: NA; d_call: NA; v_call: TRBV18
cdr3_nt: TGTGCCAGCAGCTCCAGACAGGCTTACACCGGGGAGCTGTTTTTT; cdr3_aa: CASSSRQAYTGELFF; j_call: TRBJ2-2; clone_size: NA; d_call: NA; v_call: TRBV7-2
cdr3_nt: TGTGCCAGCAAGACACCAAGCAATCAGCCCCAGCATTTT; cdr3_aa: CASKTPSNQPQHF; j_call: TRBJ1-5; clone_size: NA; d_call: NA; v_call: TRBV6-5
cdr3_nt: TGCGCCAGCAGTGTTATGGCGGGCCAAAACTACGAGCAGTACTTC; cdr3_aa: CASSVMAGQNYEQYF; j_call: TRBJ2-7; clone_size: NA; d_call: NA; v_call: TRBV10-2
cdr3_nt: TGTGCCTGGAGTGGTCTGGGGATGAACACTGAAGCTTTCTTT; cdr3_aa: CAWSGLGMNTEAFF; j_call: TRBJ1-1; clone_size: NA; d_call: NA; v_call: TRBV30
cdr3_nt: TGTGCCAGCAGCCTAGAGGCGTACACGACCGGGGAGCTGTTTTTT; cdr3_aa: CASSLEAYTTGELFF; j_call: TRBJ2-2; clone_size: NA; d_call: NA; v_call: TRBV11-3
cdr3_nt: TGTGCCAGCAGCCCAAACAGGCGCGCTGGGGCCAACGTCCTGACTTTC; cdr3_aa: CASSPNRRAGANVLTF; j_call: TRBJ2-6; clone_size: NA; d_call: NA; v_call: TRBV11-2
cdr3_nt: TGTGCCAGCAGCCCCCCTTCTGGGGGAGTTAACACCGGGGAGCTGTTTTTT; cdr3_aa: CASSPPSGGVNTGELFF; j_call: TRBJ2-2; clone_size: few; d_call: NA; v_call: TRBV5-4
cdr3_nt: TGTGCCAGCAGCCCTATCACCAATGAGCAGTTCTTC; cdr3_aa: CASSPITNEQFF; j_call: TRBJ2-1; clone_size: NA; d_call: NA; v_call: TRBV7-9
cdr3_nt: TGTGCCAGCAGTGAAAATGGACTAGTCCCCGGGGAGCTGTTTTTT; cdr3_aa: CASSENGLVPGELFF; j_call: TRBJ2-2; clone_size: NA; d_call: TRBD2; v_call: TRBV6-1
cdr3_nt: TGTGCCAGCAGCTCGCTCGGGGGGCGCGCCGGAAACACCATATATTTT; cdr3_aa: CASSSLGGRAGNTIYF; j_call: TRBJ1-3; clone_size: NA; d_call: NA; v_call: TRBV27
cdr3_nt: TGTGCCAGCTCACTATCGGGCCCTGGAGCCCAAAATGAAAAACTGTTTTTT; cdr3_aa: CASSLSGPGAQNEKLFF; j_call: TRBJ1-4; clone_size: few; d_call: NA; v_call: TRBV18
cdr3_nt: TGTGCCAGCAGTTACTCCTGGACAGAACACTATGGCTACACCTTC; cdr3_aa: CASSYSWTEHYGYTF; j_call: TRBJ1-2; clone_size: NA; d_call: NA; v_call: TRBV6-5
cdr3_nt: TGTGCCAGTAGCACTATACAGGGGACGATTTCCGAGCAGTACTTC; cdr3_aa: CASSTIQGTISEQYF; j_call: TRBJ2-7; clone_size: NA; d_call: TRBD1; v_call: TRBV19
cdr3_nt: TGTGCCAGCGCTGGGGGGGGAATCGGCCAGACCCAGTACTTC; cdr3_aa: CASAGGGIGQTQYF; j_call: TRBJ2-5; clone_size: NA; d_call: TRBD2; v_call: TRBV9
cdr3_nt: TGTGCCACCAGCATTGGGACTAACTATGGCTACACCTTC; cdr3_aa: CATSIGTNYGYTF; j_call: TRBJ1-2; clone_size: NA; d_call: NA; v_call: TRBV15
cdr3_nt: TGCGCCAGCAGGGGGGCCCAGCCCCAGCATTTT; cdr3_aa: CASRGAQPQHF; j_call: TRBJ1-5; clone_size: few; d_call: NA; v_call: TRBV10-1
cdr3_nt: TGTGCCAGCAGCTTAGCAGGAGGTAGATCCGGGGAGCTGTTTTTT; cdr3_aa: CASSLAGGRSGELFF; j_call: TRBJ2-2; clone_size: NA; d_call: NA; v_call: TRBV7-6
cdr3_nt: TGTGCCAGTAGTATACTAGTCAGGGAGACCCAGTACTTC; cdr3_aa: CASSILVRETQYF; j_call: TRBJ2-5; clone_size: NA; d_call: NA; v_call: TRBV19
cdr3_nt: TGCGCCAGCAGCTTGGACGGGAAAGAGACCCAGTACTTC; cdr3_aa: CASSLDGKETQYF; j_call: TRBJ2-5; clone_size: NA; d_call: NA; v_call: TRBV5-1
cdr3_nt: TGTGCCAGTAGTGGGACTAGCGGGGACCAAGAGACCCAGTACTTC; cdr3_aa: CASSGTSGDQETQYF; j_call: TRBJ2-5; clone_size: NA; d_call: TRBD2; v_call: TRBV19
cdr3_nt: TGCGCCAGCAGAGTTACGTCTTACGAGCAGTACTTC; cdr3_aa: CASRVTSYEQYF; j_call: TRBJ2-7; clone_size: NA; d_call: NA; v_call: TRBV5-1
cdr3_nt: TGTGCCAGCAGCCTCACGGCGGGAGGGCAGTTCTTC; cdr3_aa: CASSLTAGGQFF; j_call: TRBJ2-1; clone_size: NA; d_call: TRBD2; v_call: TRBV7-2
cdr3_nt: TGTGCCAGCGGTAGCGGGGCGGCAGATACGCAGTATTTT; cdr3_aa: CASGSGAADTQYF; j_call: TRBJ2-3; clone_size: NA; d_call: TRBD2; v_call: TRBV6-4
cdr3_nt: TGTGCCAGCAGTGAAGGGGGGGCTTTCTTT; cdr3_aa: CASSEGGAFF; j_call: TRBJ1-1; clone_size: few; d_call: NA; v_call: TRBV6-1